These 5 T cell receptor beta chains originate from one sample sequenced in a study of radiotherapy plus CTLA-4 blockade in lung cancer. The repertoire was sequenced with immunoSEQ multiplex PCR; TCRdb's copy has only in-frame clones and lacks some. The sample yields some 60,000 clones, approximately 76% seen once. Material: peripheral blood, obtained from a patient treated with radiotherapy plus ipilimumab. Every receptor here comes from a human donor with non-small cell lung cancer who had a complete response to radiotherapy plus ipilimumab.

The chain combines TRBV6-1 with TRBJ2-5; D perhaps matches TRBD1 (5 bases). This CDR3 comprises 14 residues. Germline V gives CDR1 MNHNS, CDR2 SASEGT. Trimming stripped 5 bases from V and 9 bases from J, with 19 bases between. The CDR3: CASSPNVRGWSQYF. Written as DNA, the CDR3 is TGTGCCAGCAGTCCGAATGTAAGGGGTTGGTCCCAGTACTTC.

The chain joins TRBV19 to TRBJ2-3; 7 nucleotides match TRBD1. J lost 5 bases, V lost 6 bases, and 2 bases had no gene match. The germline gives CDR1 LNHDA, CDR2 SQIVND (reference sequence). This CDR3 contains 12 residues. The chain's CDR3 is CASRGTVDTQYF. CDR3 DNA sequence: TGTGCCAGTAGAGGGACAGTAGATACGCAGTATTTT.

The gene calls are TRBV27 and TRBJ2-3, with D unclear. CDR3 length equals 10 residues. Germline CDR1 is MNHEY and CDR2 is SMNVEV (reference sequence). Trimming left V 8 bases short and J 5 bases short, with 5 bases between. CDR3 residues: CASPRDTQYF. CDR3 nucleotides: TGTGCCAGCCCGCGAGATACGCAGTATTTT.

In regard to this clone: Other DNA sequences from this sample encode an identical CDR3 as well. This chain links TRBV4-3 with TRBJ1-6; D gene unclear. Germline V gene data show CDR1 as LGHNA and CDR2 as YSLEER. V lost 1 base and J lost 8, with 12 bases in between. This CDR3 comprises 15 residues. The CDR3 nucleotides read TGCGCCAGCAGCCAAGCTCTGGGAGCGTATTCACCCCTCCACTTT. Translation: CASSQALGAYSPLHF.

J is TRBJ2-5 and V is TRBV6-1; D is unclear. The CDR3 is 12 amino acids. With 4 bases removed from V and 3 bases from J, the gap between germline ends came to 6 bases. Germline V gives CDR1 MNHNS, CDR2 SASEGT. CDR3 nucleotide sequence: TGTGCCAGCAGTGCCCCTAAAGAGACCCAGTACTTC. This encodes CASSAPKETQYF.